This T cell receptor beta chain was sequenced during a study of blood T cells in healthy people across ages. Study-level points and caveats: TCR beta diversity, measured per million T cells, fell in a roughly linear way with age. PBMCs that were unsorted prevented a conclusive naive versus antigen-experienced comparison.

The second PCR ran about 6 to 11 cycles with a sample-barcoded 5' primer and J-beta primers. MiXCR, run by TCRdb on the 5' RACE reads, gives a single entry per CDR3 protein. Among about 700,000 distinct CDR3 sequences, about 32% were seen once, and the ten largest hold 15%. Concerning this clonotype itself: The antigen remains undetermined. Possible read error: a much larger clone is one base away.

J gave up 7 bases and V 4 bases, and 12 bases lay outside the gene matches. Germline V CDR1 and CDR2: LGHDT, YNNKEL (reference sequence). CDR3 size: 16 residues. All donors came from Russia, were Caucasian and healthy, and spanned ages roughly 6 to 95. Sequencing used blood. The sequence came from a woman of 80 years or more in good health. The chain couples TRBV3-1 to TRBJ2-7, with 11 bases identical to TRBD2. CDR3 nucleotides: TGTGCCAGCAGCCCCTTAGCGGGGGGGCGGGTCAATGAGCAGTACTTC. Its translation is CASSPLAGGRVNEQYF.